This T cell receptor beta chain was found in a study of PD-1 blockade in classical Hodgkin lymphoma. Every patient experienced relapse after autologous stem cell transplantation, and brentuximab vedotin exposure varied. Whole-study results and caveats: Patients with a complete response exhibited baseline diversity comparable to newly diagnosed patients. Relapsed/refractory patients reportedly had the lowest baseline TCR diversity, below newly diagnosed patients, who were below healthy donors. CD4+ TCR diversity rose significantly by C4D1, and CD8+ TCR diversity did not. Patients were excluded if nivolumab began under 1 year after ASCT (the autologous transplant).

Produced via immunoSEQ multiplex PCR; TCRdb's table is partial and in-frame only. Seen here are 20,000 to 25,000 clones, over 70% observed once, and the top ten hold roughly 6.7%. V was trimmed by 5 bases and J by 5 bases, leaving 21 bases between them. The CDR3 sequence is 16 residues long. Germline loops: CDR1 WNHNN, CDR2 SYGVQD (reference sequence). As to this clone: The antigen remains undetermined.

The sample in question was peripheral blood mononuclear cells (PBMCs), obtained at baseline. The receptor comes from a human donor with classical Hodgkin lymphoma. The chain recombines TRBV10-1 with TRBJ1-1; D is undetermined. The CDR3 DNA is TGCGCCAGCAGTCCTACCAGAGCGGCGATGATTACTGAAGCTTTCTTT. This translates into CASSPTRAAMITEAFF.